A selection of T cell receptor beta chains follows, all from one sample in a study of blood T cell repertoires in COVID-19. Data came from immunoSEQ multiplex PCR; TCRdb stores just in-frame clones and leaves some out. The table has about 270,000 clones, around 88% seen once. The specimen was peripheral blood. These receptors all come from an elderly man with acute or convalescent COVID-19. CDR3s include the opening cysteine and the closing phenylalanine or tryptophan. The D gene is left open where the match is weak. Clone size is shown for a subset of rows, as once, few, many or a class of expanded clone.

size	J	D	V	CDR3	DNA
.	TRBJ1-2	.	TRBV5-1	CASPRGRANYGYTF	TGCGCCAGCCCAAGGGGCAGGGCCAACTATGGCTACACCTTC
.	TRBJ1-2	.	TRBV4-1	CASSHTGNYGYTF	TGCGCCAGCAGCCACACGGGGAACTATGGCTACACCTTC
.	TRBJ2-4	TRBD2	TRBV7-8	CASSMRGVAGGSKNIQYF	TGTGCCAGCAGCATGAGGGGGGTAGCGGGAGGATCCAAAAACATTCAGTACTTC
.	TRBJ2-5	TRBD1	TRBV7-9	CASSDRDRVQETQYF	TGTGCCAGCAGCGACCGGGACAGGGTACAAGAGACCCAGTACTTC
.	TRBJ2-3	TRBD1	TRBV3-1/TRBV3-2	CASSTPGTATDTQYF	TGTGCCAGCAGCACCCCCGGGACAGCCACAGATACGCAGTATTTT
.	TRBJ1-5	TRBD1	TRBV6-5	CATEPLGTGSQPQHF	TGTGCCACAGAGCCCCTGGGGACAGGAAGCCAGCCCCAGCATTTT
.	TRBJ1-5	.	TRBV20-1	CSASGAAYSNQPQHF	TGCAGTGCTAGTGGGGCAGCATATAGCAATCAGCCCCAGCATTTT
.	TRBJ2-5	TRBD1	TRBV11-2	CASSHTGALWVGKYF	TGTGCCAGCAGTCATACAGGGGCTCTTTGGGTAGGGAAGTACTTC
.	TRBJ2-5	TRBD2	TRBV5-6	CASSPPSGGAETQYF	TGTGCCAGCAGCCCCCCTAGCGGGGGGGCAGAGACCCAGTACTTC
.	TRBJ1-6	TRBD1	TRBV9	CASSGGTGPSSYNSPLHF	TGTGCCAGCAGCGGGGGGACAGGACCCAGCTCCTATAATTCACCCCTCCACTTT
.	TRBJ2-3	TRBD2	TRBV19	CASRARGDTDTQYF	TGTGCCAGTAGAGCGCGGGGGGACACAGATACGCAGTATTTT
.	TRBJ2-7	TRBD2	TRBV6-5	CASSYASRGDVYEQYF	TGTGCCAGCAGTTACGCCTCCCGGGGGGACGTCTACGAGCAGTACTTC
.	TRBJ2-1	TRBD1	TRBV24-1	CATSDLPRDRGRPNEQFF	TGTGCCACCAGTGATCTTCCTCGGGACAGGGGGCGCCCCAATGAGCAGTTCTTC
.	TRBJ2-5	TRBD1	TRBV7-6	CASSPGQAARETQYF	TGTGCCAGCAGCCCTGGACAGGCGGCACGGGAGACCCAGTACTTC
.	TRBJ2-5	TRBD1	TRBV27	CARTFRDRNEETQYF	TGTGCCAGGACTTTCCGGGACAGGAACGAAGAGACCCAGTACTTC
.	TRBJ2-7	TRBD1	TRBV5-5	CAVGTGHSYEQYF	TGTGCCGTAGGGACAGGGCACTCCTACGAGCAGTACTTC
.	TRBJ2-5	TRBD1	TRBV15	CATSRSGGETQYF	TGTGCCACCAGCAGATCAGGGGGTGAGACCCAGTACTTC
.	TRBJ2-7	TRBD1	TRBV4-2	CASSRLRGGFRDTSSYEQYF	TGTGCCAGCAGCCGTCTCCGAGGGGGCTTTCGGGACACCAGCTCCTACGAGCAGTACTTC
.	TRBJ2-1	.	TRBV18	CASSRKDGSSYNEQFF	TGTGCCAGCTCACGAAAAGACGGGAGCTCCTACAATGAGCAGTTCTTC
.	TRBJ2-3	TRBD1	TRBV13	CASSVGQGTDTQYF	TGTGCCAGCAGCGTCGGACAGGGGACAGATACGCAGTATTTT
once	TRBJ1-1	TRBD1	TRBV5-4	CASSQQGLTEAFF	TGTGCCAGCAGCCAACAGGGGCTCACTGAAGCTTTCTTT
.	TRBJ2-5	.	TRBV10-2	CASSSDRPQETQYF	TGCGCCAGCAGCTCCGACAGACCCCAGGAGACCCAGTACTTC
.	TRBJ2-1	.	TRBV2	CASSATVGPNNEQFF	TGTGCCAGCAGCGCTACGGTGGGGCCCAACAATGAGCAGTTCTTC
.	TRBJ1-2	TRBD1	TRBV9	CASSVTGQGVDGYTF	TGTGCCAGCAGCGTTACGGGACAGGGGGTGGATGGCTACACCTTC
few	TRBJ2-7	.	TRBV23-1	CASSQSKHSEQYF	TGCGCCAGCAGTCAGAGCAAGCATTCCGAGCAGTACTTC
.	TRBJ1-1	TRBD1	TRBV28	CASTTGWNTEAFF	TGTGCCAGCACGACAGGGTGGAACACTGAAGCTTTCTTT
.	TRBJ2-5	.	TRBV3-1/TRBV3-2	CASSQDRSAPIRAQYF	TGTGCCAGCAGCCAAGATCGGTCTGCCCCAATACGGGCCCAGTACTTC
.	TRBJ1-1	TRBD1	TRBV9	CASSGQGSNTEAFF	TGTGCCAGCAGCGGACAGGGTTCGAACACTGAAGCTTTCTTT